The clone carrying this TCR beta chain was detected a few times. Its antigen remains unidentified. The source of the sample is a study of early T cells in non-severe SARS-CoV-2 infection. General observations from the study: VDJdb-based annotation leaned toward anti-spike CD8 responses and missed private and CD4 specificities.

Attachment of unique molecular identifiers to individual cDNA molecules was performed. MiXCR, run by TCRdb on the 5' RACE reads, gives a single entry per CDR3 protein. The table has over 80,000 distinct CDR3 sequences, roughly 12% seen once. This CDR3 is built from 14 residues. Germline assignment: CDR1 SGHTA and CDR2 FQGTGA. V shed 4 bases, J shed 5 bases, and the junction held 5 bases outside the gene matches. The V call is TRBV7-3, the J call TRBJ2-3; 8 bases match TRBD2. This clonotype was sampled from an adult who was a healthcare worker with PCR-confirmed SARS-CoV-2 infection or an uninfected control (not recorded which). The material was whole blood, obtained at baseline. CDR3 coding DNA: TGTGCCAGCAGCTCCAGCGGGAGTGGAGATACGCAGTATTTT. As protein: CASSSSGSGDTQYF.